Each of the 21 T cell receptor beta chains below was sequenced from the same sample in a study of technical replicates of blood from a handful of donors. Using immunoSEQ multiplex PCR, the repertoire was profiled, and TCRdb retains in-frame clones only, with some absent. The data hold 85,000 to 100,000 clones, with around 94% observed a single time. The sequenced sample was T cells isolated from PBMCs. Source of these receptors: a human donor in good health.

The chain has TRBV6-5 and TRBJ1-1; unclear D gene. Trimming stripped 0 bases from V and 4 bases from J, with 6 bases between. The germline gives CDR1 MNHEY, CDR2 SVGAGI. This CDR3 has 13 amino acids. The CDR3 bases are TGTGCCAGCAGTTACTCGGTCGGCACTGAAGCTTTCTTT. It codes for CASSYSVGTEAFF.

The genes are TRBV4-1 and TRBJ2-5, with D tentatively TRBD2 (5 bases). CDR3 size: 16 residues. V dropped 0 bases and J dropped 5 bases, with 16 bases sitting between them. CDR1 is MGHRA and CDR2 is YSYEKL in the germline V gene. The CDR3 spells CASSQDRGRLTETQYF. Here the CDR3 DNA reads TGCGCCAGCAGCCAAGATAGAGGGAGACTAACCGAGACCCAGTACTTC.

The rearrangement links TRBV29-1 to TRBJ2-7; 8 bases are shared with TRBD1. V shed 7 bases, J shed 1 base, and the junction held 9 bases outside the gene matches. Germline CDR1 and CDR2: SQVTM and ANQGSEA. This CDR3 is built from 14 residues. This chain's CDR3 is CSATHRGRSYEQYF. CDR3 nucleotide sequence: TGCAGCGCCACGCACAGGGGGAGGTCCTACGAGCAGTACTTC.

This sequence joins TRBV6-1 and TRBJ2-4, with 10 bases lining up with TRBD1. V was pared by 4 bases and J by 3 bases, with 15 bases of the junction left unmatched. Germline CDR1 MNHNS, CDR2 SASEGT. The CDR3 loop spans 19 amino acids. This chain's CDR3 is CASSGRQGATFLGKNIQYF. In DNA, the CDR3 is TGTGCCAGCAGTGGCAGACAGGGGGCGACTTTCTTGGGCAAAAACATTCAGTACTTC.

The genes are TRBV7-9 and TRBJ1-5; 7 bases are shared with TRBD1. Per the germline V gene, CDR1 is SEHNR and CDR2 is FQNEAQ (reference sequence). The CDR3 length is 15 residues. The V segment lost 5 bases and the J segment 4 bases; nucleotides outside the gene matches: 8. CDR3 sequence (DNA): TGTGCCAGCAGCGCCAGCGGACAGGCTAATCAGCCCCAGCATTTT. Translation gives CASSASGQANQPQHF.

The chain has TRBV29-1 and TRBJ1-2, with TRBD1 matching 7 bases. This CDR3 is built from 12 residues. The J segment lost 4 bases and the V segment lost 4 bases, leaving 3 bases of the junction unmatched. CDR1 SQVTM and CDR2 ANQGSEA come from the germline V gene. CDR3 region: CSVAGQAYGYTF. CDR3 nucleotides: TGCAGCGTTGCTGGACAGGCCTATGGCTACACCTTC.

The gene calls are TRBV30 and TRBJ1-1; D remains ambiguous. The CDR3 has 12 residues. CDR1 and CDR2 from the germline V gene are GTSNPN and SVGIG (reference sequence). Trimming pared 0 bases from V and 8 bases from J, leaving 10 bases between. The CDR3 sequence is CAWSVRGGEAFF. DNA for the CDR3: TGTGCCTGGAGTGTACGGGGTGGAGAAGCTTTCTTT.

This chain joins TRBV6-1 and TRBJ2-7, with TRBD2 as a possible D gene (5 bases). V was pared by 3 bases and J by 4 bases, with 19 bases between. The V gene's germline CDR1 is MNHNS and CDR2 SASEGT. The CDR3 has 16 amino acids. CDR3 protein: CASSDGGEGSIYEQYF. The CDR3 DNA sequence: TGTGCCAGCAGTGATGGCGGTGAGGGCAGCATTTACGAGCAGTACTTC.

This clone has just one count. The V call is TRBV9, the J call TRBJ1-5; possibly TRBD1 for D (6 bases). CDR1 is SGDLS and CDR2 is YYNGEE in the germline V gene. Trimming removed 2 bases from V and 6 bases from J, with 12 bases in between. The CDR3 covers 14 residues. In DNA, the CDR3 is TGTGCCAGCAGCGTGGCAGGGGCAGGTCAGCCCCAGCATTTT. Translation gives CASSVAGAGQPQHF.

The chain links TRBV11-3 to TRBJ1-2; D gene unclear. Between the trimmed V and J ends, which lost 5 bases and 4 bases, there was a span of 14 bases. Germline V gene sequence: CDR1 SGHNT, CDR2 YENEEA. The CDR3 runs 14 residues. The CDR3 loop reads CASSPSSGFYGYTF. The CDR3 bases are TGTGCCAGCAGCCCCTCGTCCGGTTTCTATGGCTACACCTTC.

The rearrangement joins TRBV28 to TRBJ2-7; D is possibly TRBD1 (6 bases). V was trimmed by 5 bases and J by 0 bases, leaving 23 bases between them. The CDR3 length is 18 residues. From germline, CDR1 is MDHEN and CDR2 SYDVKM. CDR3 sequence (DNA): TGTGCCAGCAGTATCCGGACAGCCGCTACACATTACTCCTACGAGCAGTACTTC. This translates into CASSIRTAATHYSYEQYF.

The chain carries TRBV2 and TRBJ1-6; D gene unclear. V shed 8 bases and J shed 7 bases, with 21 bases lying between them. Germline CDR1 reads SNHLY; CDR2 reads FYNNEI. The CDR3 has 16 residues. CDR3 sequence reads: CASQPTALGHNSPLHF. The DNA for the CDR3 is TGTGCCAGCCAACCTACAGCTCTCGGCCACAATTCACCCCTCCACTTT.

V and J are TRBV2 and TRBJ1-2; no definite D call. Germline V gene sequence: CDR1 SNHLY, CDR2 FYNNEI. The ends were cut back, 4 bases at V and 0 bases at J, with 9 bases in the middle. This CDR3 has 14 amino acids. The CDR3 here is CASSVSRANYGYTF. The CDR3 DNA reads TGTGCCAGCAGTGTTAGTCGGGCTAACTATGGCTACACCTTC.

The chain couples TRBV28 to TRBJ1-5, with a weak D call TRBD1 (6 bases). The CDR3 consists of 17 residues. The ends were cut back, 5 bases at V and 5 bases at J, with 22 bases in the middle. Per the germline V gene, CDR1 is MDHEN and CDR2 is SYDVKM. The CDR3 is CASSPTPRQEKYQPQHF. CDR3 coding DNA: TGTGCCAGCAGTCCAACACCTCGACAGGAGAAATATCAGCCCCAGCATTTT.

V gene TRBV5-5 combines with J gene TRBJ2-1; 9 positions match TRBD1. This CDR3 region has 15 residues. Germline lookup yields CDR1 SGHKS and CDR2 YYEKEE (reference sequence). Trimming took 5 bases from V and 6 from J; bases not matched to a gene: 9. CDR3 region: CASRMETGGSNEQFF. The CDR3 DNA reads as TGTGCCAGCAGGATGGAGACAGGGGGGTCCAATGAGCAGTTCTTC.

The chain links TRBV7-3 to TRBJ2-1; TRBD2 aligns across 9 bases. The V gene end was trimmed by 3 bases and the J gene end by 7 bases; junction bases not matched to a gene: 13. Per germline, CDR1 SGHTA and CDR2 FQGTGA. The CDR3 has 17 residues. The CDR3 loop is CASSFGRLAGARNEQFF. The CDR3 DNA reads as TGTGCCAGCAGCTTCGGCCGATTAGCGGGGGCCAGGAATGAGCAGTTCTTC.

This chain uses TRBV12-5 with TRBJ2-1, with 9 bases lining up with TRBD1. From germline, CDR1 is LGHNT and CDR2 FRNRAP. The CDR3 covers 20 residues. J was trimmed by 5 bases and V by 3 bases; bases with no gene match: 20. Here the CDR3 reads CASGLGADRGVGWINNEQFF. The CDR3 nucleotides are TGTGCTAGTGGTTTAGGTGCGGACAGGGGAGTAGGATGGATCAACAATGAGCAGTTCTTC.

The rearrangement joins TRBV15 to TRBJ1-3, with a tentative D call TRBD1 (5 bases). This CDR3 has 15 amino acids. Germline CDR1 reads LNHNV; CDR2 reads YYDKDF (reference sequence). V was cut by 1 base and J by 4 bases, with 11 bases left in between. The CDR3 DNA is TGTGCCACCAGCAGAGGGGGCGCAGACGGAAACACCATATATTTT. Amino acid sequence: CATSRGGADGNTIYF.

This chain uses TRBV5-1 with TRBJ2-7, with 9 bases aligning to TRBD2. The V segment lost 0 bases and the J segment 2 bases; nucleotides outside the gene matches: 21. In germline, CDR1 is SGHRS, CDR2 YFSETQ. The CDR3 length is 21 residues. The CDR3 sequence: CASSLGLAVGREPLPTYEQYF. The CDR3 DNA reads as TGCGCCAGCAGCTTGGGACTAGCGGTAGGGCGGGAGCCACTGCCTACCTACGAGCAGTACTTC.

The chain joins TRBV2 to TRBJ1-5, with TRBD1 as a possible D gene (5 bases). The length of the CDR3 is 15 residues. Germline V lookup: CDR1 SNHLY, CDR2 FYNNEI. V lost 5 bases to trimming and J lost 0 bases, with 11 bases between them. The CDR3, as DNA: TGTGCCAGCAGTCTCAGGGAAGGTAGCAATCAGCCCCAGCATTTT. Translating it yields CASSLREGSNQPQHF.

The chain employs TRBV5-5 and TRBJ2-7; D might be TRBD1 (6 bases). The V end lost 0 bases, the J end lost 1 base, and 8 bases lay between the germline ends. Germline CDR1 reads SGHKS; CDR2 reads YYEKEE (reference sequence). CDR3 length: 14 amino acids. The CDR3 bases are TGTGCCAGCAGCTTGGTAGGGGGATCCTACGAGCAGTACTTC. As protein: CASSLVGGSYEQYF.